The 8 T cell receptor beta chains below all came from one sample that was sequenced in a study of T cell changes during pregnancy in multiple sclerosis. The method was immunoSEQ multiplex PCR; TCRdb's version includes in-frame clones alone and lacks a portion of them. There are tens of thousands of clones in the sample; roughly nine tenths occur only once, and around 5.2% lies in the top ten. Here the sequenced sample was CD8+ T cells from peripheral blood mononuclear cells, taken before pregnancy. Receptors were obtained from a female donor with multiple sclerosis, enrolled in a pregnancy study.

The chain uses TRBV2 and TRBJ1-1; unclear D gene. Germline V gene lookup returns CDR1 SNHLY and CDR2 FYNNEI. V shed 8 bases and J shed 1 base, with 8 bases lying between them. There are 12 residues in the CDR3. CDR3 sequence (DNA): TGTGCCAGCCGGAGTGGGAACACTGAAGCTTTCTTT. Translating gives CASRSGNTEAFF.

Here the CDR3 reads CASSYGSNEQFF. In DNA form, the CDR3 reads TGTGCCAGCAGTTACGGCAGCAATGAGCAGTTCTTC. The gene calls are TRBV6-5 and TRBJ2-1, with no clear D. The germline gives CDR1 MNHEY, CDR2 SVGAGI. The CDR3 sequence is 12 residues long. V was clipped by 2 bases and J by 6 bases, with 5 bases between them.

Details on this clone: The junction shows a germline mismatch at one end, possibly a read error. The chain couples TRBV12-5 to TRBJ1-4, with a weak D call TRBD1 (5 bases). Germline V gene sequence: CDR1 LGHNT, CDR2 FRNRAP. The CDR3 is 14 residues long. The CDR3 loop reads CASGLGRTNEKLFF. CDR3 coding DNA: TGTGCTAGTGGCTTGGGGCGGACTAATGAAAAACTGTTTTTT. The full variable domain, with the rest looked up from reference TRBV12-5 and TRBJ1-4, is DARVTQTPRHKVTEMGQEVTMRCQPILGHNTVFWYRQTMMQGLELLAYFRNRAPLDDSGMPKDRFSAEMPDATLATLKIQPSEPRDSAVYFCASGLGRTNEKLFFGSGTQLSVL.

This chain connects TRBV27 to TRBJ2-7; D might be TRBD1 (5 bases). The CDR3 runs to 17 residues. V was cut by 6 bases and J by 2 bases, with 23 bases left in between. Germline V lookup: CDR1 MNHEY, CDR2 SMNVEV (reference sequence). The CDR3 loop is CASSSGADPTTTYEQYF. The CDR3 nucleotides are TGTGCCAGCAGCTCTGGGGCCGATCCTACCACAACCTACGAGCAGTACTTC.

The chain recombines TRBV14 with TRBJ2-1; TRBD1 might be the D (6 bases). V lost 0 bases and J 7 bases, leaving 7 bases between the germline ends. In germline, CDR1 is SGHDN, CDR2 FVKESK. CDR3 length: 13 residues. The CDR3 nucleotides read TGTGCCAGCAGCCAAGACCAGGGGAATGAGCAGTTCTTC. This sequence encodes CASSQDQGNEQFF.

The gene calls are TRBV7-6 and TRBJ1-6; 10 nucleotides agree with TRBD1. V trimming: 3 bases; J trimming: 7 bases; junction bases outside the gene matches: 3. The CDR3 is 15 residues long. Germline assignment: CDR1 SGHVS and CDR2 FNYEAQ. The CDR3 sequence is CASSLVGQGNSPLHF. For the CDR3, the DNA is TGTGCCAGCAGCTTGGTGGGACAGGGGAATTCACCCCTCCACTTT.

This clone came up once. The sample has other DNA sequences that encode this CDR3 too. V gene TRBV7-3 combines with J gene TRBJ1-1; a possible D gene is TRBD1 (5 bases). The CDR3 covers 13 residues. V was cut by 3 bases and J by 5 bases, with 10 bases left in between. In germline, CDR1 is SGHTA, CDR2 FQGTGA. The CDR3: CASSFGGGTEAFF. The CDR3 DNA reads as TGTGCCAGCAGCTTTGGGGGAGGGACTGAAGCTTTCTTT.

The chain recombines TRBV2 with TRBJ1-2; 7 bases agree with TRBD1. The CDR3 is 15 amino acids. CDR1 and CDR2 from the germline V gene are SNHLY and FYNNEI. After removal of 5 bases from V and 3 bases from J, the junction contained 9 bases not matched to a gene. The CDR3 sequence is CASSFGQATHYGYTF. In nucleotides, the CDR3 is TGTGCCAGCAGTTTTGGACAGGCAACACACTATGGCTACACCTTC.